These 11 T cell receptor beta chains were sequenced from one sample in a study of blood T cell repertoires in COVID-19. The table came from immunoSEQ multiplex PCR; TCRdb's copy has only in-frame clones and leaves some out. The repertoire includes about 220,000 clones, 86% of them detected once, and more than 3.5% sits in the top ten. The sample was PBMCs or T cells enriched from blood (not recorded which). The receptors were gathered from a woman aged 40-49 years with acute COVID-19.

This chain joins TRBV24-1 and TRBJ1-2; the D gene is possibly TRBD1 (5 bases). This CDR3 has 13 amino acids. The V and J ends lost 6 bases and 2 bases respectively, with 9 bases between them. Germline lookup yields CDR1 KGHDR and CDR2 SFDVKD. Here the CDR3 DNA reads TGTGCCACCAGTAAAGACAGAAACTATGGCTACACCTTC. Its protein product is CATSKDRNYGYTF.

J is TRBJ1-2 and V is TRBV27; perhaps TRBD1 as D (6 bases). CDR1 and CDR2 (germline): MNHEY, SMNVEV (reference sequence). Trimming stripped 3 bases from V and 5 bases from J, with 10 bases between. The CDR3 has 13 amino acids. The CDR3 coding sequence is TGTGCCAGCAGTTTCGACAGGTGGTATGGCTACACCTTC. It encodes CASSFDRWYGYTF.

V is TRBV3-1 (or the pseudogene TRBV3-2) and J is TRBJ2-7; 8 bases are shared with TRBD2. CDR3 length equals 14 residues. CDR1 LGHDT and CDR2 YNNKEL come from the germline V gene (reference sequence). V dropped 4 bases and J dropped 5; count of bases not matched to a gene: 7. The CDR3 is CASSLPGGRNEQYF. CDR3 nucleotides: TGTGCCAGCAGCCTCCCGGGGGGGAGGAACGAGCAGTACTTC.

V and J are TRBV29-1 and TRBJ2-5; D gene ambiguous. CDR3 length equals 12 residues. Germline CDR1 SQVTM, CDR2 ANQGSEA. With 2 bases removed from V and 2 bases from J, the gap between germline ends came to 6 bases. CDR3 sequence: CSVEWQQETQYF. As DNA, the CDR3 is TGCAGCGTTGAATGGCAGCAAGAGACCCAGTACTTC.

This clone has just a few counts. This CDR3 reads CASSLQENTEAFF. The CDR3 coding sequence is TGTGCCAGCAGCTTACAGGAGAACACTGAAGCTTTCTTT. This rearrangement joins TRBV7-6 to TRBJ1-1; D remains unclear. The CDR3 covers 13 residues. Germline V lookup: CDR1 SGHVS, CDR2 FNYEAQ. Trimming removed 2 bases from V and 1 base from J, with 5 bases in between.

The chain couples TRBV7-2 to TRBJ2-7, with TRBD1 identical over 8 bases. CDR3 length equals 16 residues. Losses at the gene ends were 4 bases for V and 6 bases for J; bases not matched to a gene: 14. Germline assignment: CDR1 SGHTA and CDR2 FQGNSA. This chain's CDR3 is CASSSYGQGKVGEQYF. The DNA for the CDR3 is TGTGCCAGCAGCTCTTACGGACAGGGTAAAGTTGGCGAGCAGTACTTC.

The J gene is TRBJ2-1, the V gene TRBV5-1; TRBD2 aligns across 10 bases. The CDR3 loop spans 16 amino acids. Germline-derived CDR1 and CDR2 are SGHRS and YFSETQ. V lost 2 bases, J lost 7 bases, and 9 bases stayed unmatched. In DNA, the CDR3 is TGCGCCAGCAGCTTCTCAGCGGGGGGGATCATGAATGAGCAGTTCTTC. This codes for CASSFSAGGIMNEQFF.

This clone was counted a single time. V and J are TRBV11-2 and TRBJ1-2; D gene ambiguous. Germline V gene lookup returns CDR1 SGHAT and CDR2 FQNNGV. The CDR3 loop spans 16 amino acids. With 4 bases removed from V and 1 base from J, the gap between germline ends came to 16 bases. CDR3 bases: TGTGCCAGCAGCTCCCCTTCGAGGGATCTTAACTATGGCTACACCTTC. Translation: CASSSPSRDLNYGYTF.

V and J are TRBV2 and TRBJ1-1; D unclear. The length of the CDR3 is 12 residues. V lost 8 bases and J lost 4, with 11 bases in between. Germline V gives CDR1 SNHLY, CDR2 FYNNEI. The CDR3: CASGRAVTEAFF. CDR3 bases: TGTGCCAGCGGGCGGGCCGTCACTGAAGCTTTCTTT. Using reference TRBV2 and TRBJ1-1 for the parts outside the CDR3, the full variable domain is EPEVTQTPSHQVTQMGQEVILRCVPISNHLYFYWYRQILGQKVEFLVSFYNNEISEKSEIFDDQFSVERPDGSNFTLKIRSTKLEDSAMYFCASGRAVTEAFFGQGTRLTVV.

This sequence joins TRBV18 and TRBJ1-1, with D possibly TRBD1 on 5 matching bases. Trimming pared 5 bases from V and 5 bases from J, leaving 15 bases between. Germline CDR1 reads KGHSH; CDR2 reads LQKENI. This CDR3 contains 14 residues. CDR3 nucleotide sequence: TGTGCCAGCTCATCCCCCCGGGGGAGGACTGAAGCTTTCTTT. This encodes CASSSPRGRTEAFF.

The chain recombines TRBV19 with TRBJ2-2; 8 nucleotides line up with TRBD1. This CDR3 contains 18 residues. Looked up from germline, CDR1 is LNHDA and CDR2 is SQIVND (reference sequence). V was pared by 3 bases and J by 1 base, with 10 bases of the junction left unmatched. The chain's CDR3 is CASSIRSGTGENTGELFF. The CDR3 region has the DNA TGTGCCAGTAGTATCAGGTCGGGGACAGGTGAGAACACCGGGGAGCTGTTTTTT.